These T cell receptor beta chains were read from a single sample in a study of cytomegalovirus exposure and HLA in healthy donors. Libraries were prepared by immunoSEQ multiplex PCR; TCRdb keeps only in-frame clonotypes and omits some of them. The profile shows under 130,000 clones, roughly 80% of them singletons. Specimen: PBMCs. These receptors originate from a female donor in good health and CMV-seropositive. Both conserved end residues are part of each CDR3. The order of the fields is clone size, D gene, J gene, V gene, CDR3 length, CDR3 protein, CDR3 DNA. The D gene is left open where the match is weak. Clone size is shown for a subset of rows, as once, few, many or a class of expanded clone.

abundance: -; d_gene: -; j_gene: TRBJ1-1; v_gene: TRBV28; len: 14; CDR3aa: CASGLGAHTSEAFF; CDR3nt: TGTGCCAGCGGCCTAGGGGCCCATACCTCTGAAGCTTTCTTT
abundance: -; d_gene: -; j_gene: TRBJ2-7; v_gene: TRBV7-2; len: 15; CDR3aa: CASSLTGQQSYEQYF; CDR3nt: TGTGCCAGCAGCCTTACTGGACAGCAGTCCTACGAGCAGTACTTC
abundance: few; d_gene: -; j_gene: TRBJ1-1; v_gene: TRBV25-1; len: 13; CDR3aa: CASRGTGNTEAFF; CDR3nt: TGTGCCAGCAGGGGTACGGGGAACACTGAAGCTTTCTTT
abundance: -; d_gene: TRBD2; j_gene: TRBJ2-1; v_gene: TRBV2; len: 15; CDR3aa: CASRASGRVWNEQFF; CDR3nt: TGTGCCAGCAGAGCGAGCGGGAGGGTATGGAATGAGCAGTTCTTC
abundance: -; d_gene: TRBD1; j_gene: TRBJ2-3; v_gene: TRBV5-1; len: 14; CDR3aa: CASSRQGEPDTQYF; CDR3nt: TGCGCCAGCAGCAGACAGGGGGAGCCAGATACGCAGTATTTT
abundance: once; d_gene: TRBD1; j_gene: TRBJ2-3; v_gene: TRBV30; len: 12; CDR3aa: CAWDRGTNTQYF; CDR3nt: TGTGCCTGGGACAGGGGAACAAATACGCAGTATTTT
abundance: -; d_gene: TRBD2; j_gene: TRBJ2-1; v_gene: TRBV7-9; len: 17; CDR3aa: CASSGSGSGITLNEQFF; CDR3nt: TGTGCCAGCAGCGGCAGTGGTAGCGGGATTACCCTGAATGAGCAGTTCTTC
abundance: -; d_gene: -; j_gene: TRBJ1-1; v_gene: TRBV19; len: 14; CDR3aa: CASRKGVWNTEAFF; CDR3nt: TGTGCCAGTAGGAAGGGGGTTTGGAACACTGAAGCTTTCTTT
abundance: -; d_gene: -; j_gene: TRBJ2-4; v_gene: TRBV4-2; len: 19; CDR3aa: CASSQPNPGAGGAKNIQYF; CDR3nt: TGTGCCAGCAGCCAGCCAAACCCAGGGGCGGGCGGTGCCAAAAACATTCAGTACTTC
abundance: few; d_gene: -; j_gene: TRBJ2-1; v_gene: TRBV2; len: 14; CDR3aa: CASKQGSSYNEQFF; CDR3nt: TGTGCCAGCAAACAGGGAAGCTCCTACAATGAGCAGTTCTTC
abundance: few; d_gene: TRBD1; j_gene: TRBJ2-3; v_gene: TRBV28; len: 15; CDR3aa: CASSGQGGYTDTQYF; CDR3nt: TGTGCCAGCAGCGGACAGGGGGGTTACACAGATACGCAGTATTTT
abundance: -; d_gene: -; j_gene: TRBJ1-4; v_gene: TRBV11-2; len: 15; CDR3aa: CASSLAGNPNEKLFF; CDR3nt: TGTGCCAGCAGCTTAGCGGGAAACCCAAATGAAAAACTGTTTTTT
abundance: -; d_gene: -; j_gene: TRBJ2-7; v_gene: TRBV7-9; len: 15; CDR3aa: CASSLGPGSNYEQYF; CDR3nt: TGTGCCAGCAGCTTAGGGCCCGGGTCTAACTACGAGCAGTACTTC
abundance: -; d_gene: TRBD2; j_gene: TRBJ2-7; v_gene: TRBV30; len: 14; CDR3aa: CAWGRTSVSYEQYF; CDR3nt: TGTGCCTGGGGACGGACTAGCGTCTCCTACGAGCAGTACTTC
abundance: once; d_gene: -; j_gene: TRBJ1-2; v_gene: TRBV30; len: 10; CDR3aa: CAWRAYGYTF; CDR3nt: TGTGCCTGGAGGGCCTATGGCTACACCTTC
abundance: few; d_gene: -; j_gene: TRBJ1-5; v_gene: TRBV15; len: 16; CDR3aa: CATSRDGQLFNQPQHF; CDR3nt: TGTGCCACCAGCAGAGATGGACAGCTTTTCAATCAGCCCCAGCATTTT
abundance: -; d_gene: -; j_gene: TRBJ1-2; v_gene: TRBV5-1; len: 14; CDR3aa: CASNLGGANYGYTF; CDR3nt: TGCGCCAGCAACCTTGGGGGGGCTAACTATGGCTACACCTTC
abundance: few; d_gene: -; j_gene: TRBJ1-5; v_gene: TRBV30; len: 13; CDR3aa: CAWSVPGDQPQHF; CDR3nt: TGTGCCTGGAGTGTACCAGGGGATCAGCCCCAGCATTTT
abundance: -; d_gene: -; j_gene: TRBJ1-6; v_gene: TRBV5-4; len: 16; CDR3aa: CASSAGVPGLNSPLHF; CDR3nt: TGTGCCAGCAGTGCCGGGGTCCCAGGACTCAATTCACCCCTCCACTTT
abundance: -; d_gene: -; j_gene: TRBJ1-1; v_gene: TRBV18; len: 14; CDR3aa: CASSPDGLNTEAFF; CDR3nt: TGTGCCAGCTCACCAGACGGGTTAAACACTGAAGCTTTCTTT
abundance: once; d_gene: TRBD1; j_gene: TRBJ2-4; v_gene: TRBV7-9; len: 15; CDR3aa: CASSSQQGQSNIQYF; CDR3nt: TGTGCCAGCAGCTCCCAACAGGGACAGTCAAACATTCAGTACTTC
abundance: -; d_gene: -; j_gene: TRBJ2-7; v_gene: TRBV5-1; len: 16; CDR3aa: CASSSRGGAPSYEQYF; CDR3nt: TGCGCCAGCAGCTCCCGTGGAGGGGCACCCTCCTACGAGCAGTACTTC
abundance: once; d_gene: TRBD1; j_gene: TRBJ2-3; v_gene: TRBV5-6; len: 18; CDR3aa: CASSSRDRSQPSTDTQYF; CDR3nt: TGTGCCAGCAGCTCCCGGGACAGGAGTCAACCTAGCACAGATACGCAGTATTTT
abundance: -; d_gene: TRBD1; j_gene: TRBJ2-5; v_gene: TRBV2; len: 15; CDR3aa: CASSPMGTDQETQYF; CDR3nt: TGTGCCAGCAGTCCCATGGGGACAGACCAAGAGACCCAGTACTTC
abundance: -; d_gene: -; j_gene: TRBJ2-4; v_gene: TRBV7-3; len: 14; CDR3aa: CASSLSAGSRIQYF; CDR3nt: TGTGCCAGCAGCTTAAGTGCGGGATCTAGGATTCAGTACTTC
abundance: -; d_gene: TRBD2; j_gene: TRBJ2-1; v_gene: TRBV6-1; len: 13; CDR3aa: CASSGIAGDEQFF; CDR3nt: TGTGCCAGCAGTGGAATAGCGGGGGATGAGCAGTTCTTC
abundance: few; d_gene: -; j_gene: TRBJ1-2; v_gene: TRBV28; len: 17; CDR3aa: CASSLWIGGGDLLGYTF; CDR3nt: TGTGCCAGCAGTTTATGGATCGGTGGAGGGGACCTTTTGGGCTACACCTTC
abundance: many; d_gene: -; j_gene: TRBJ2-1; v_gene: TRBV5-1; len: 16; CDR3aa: CASSPIGGGQTSEQFF; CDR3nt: TGCGCCAGCAGCCCCATAGGAGGGGGCCAGACGAGTGAGCAGTTCTTC
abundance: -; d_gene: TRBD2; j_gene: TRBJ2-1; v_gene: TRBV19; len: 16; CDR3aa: CASTQTGTSWSSEQFF; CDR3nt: TGTGCCAGTACCCAGACCGGGACTAGCTGGTCTAGTGAGCAGTTCTTC
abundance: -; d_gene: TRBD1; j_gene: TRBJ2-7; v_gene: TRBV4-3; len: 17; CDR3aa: CASSQEWGTGLPYEQYF; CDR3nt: TGCGCCAGCAGCCAAGAGTGGGGGACAGGGCTCCCCTACGAGCAGTACTTC
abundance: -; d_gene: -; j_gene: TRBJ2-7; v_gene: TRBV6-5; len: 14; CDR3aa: CASRDTIGAYEQYF; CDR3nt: TGTGCCAGCAGGGATACAATCGGAGCCTACGAGCAGTACTTC
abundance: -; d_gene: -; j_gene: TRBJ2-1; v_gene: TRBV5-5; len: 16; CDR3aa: CASSPRNPRIYNEQFF; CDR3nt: TGTGCCAGCAGCCCGCGTAACCCGCGAATCTACAATGAGCAGTTCTTC
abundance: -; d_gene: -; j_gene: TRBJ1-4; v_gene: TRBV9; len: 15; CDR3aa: CASSVGGGSYEKLFF; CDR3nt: TGTGCCAGCAGCGTAGGTGGAGGGTCATACGAAAAACTGTTTTTT
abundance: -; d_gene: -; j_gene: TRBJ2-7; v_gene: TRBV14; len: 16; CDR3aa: CASSPDELLGLYEQYF; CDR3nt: TGTGCCAGCAGCCCGGACGAGCTTTTGGGGCTCTACGAGCAGTACTTC
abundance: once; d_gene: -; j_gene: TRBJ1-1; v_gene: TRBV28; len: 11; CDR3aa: CASRNRLEAFF; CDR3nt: TGTGCCAGCAGGAACAGGCTTGAAGCTTTCTTT
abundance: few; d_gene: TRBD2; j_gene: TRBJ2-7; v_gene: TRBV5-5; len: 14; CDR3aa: CASSLTGLAVEQYF; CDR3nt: TGTGCCAGCAGTTTGACGGGACTAGCGGTCGAGCAGTACTTC
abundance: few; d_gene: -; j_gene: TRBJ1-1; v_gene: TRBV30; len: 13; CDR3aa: CAWKDSPNTEAFF; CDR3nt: TGTGCCTGGAAGGACAGCCCGAACACTGAAGCTTTCTTT
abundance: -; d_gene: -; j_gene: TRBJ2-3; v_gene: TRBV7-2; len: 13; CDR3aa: CASSLGLTDTQYF; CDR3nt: TGTGCCAGCAGCTTAGGTCTCACAGATACGCAGTATTTT
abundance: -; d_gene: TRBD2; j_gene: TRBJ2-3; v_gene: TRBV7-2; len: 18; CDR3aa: CASSLGLGLAGDTDTQYF; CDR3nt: TGTGCCAGCAGCTTAGGTTTGGGACTAGCGGGGGACACAGATACGCAGTATTTT
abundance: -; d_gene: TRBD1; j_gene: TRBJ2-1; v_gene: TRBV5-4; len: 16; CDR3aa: CASSLGGTVAANEQFF; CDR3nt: TGTGCCAGCAGCTTGGGGGGGACAGTTGCGGCCAATGAGCAGTTCTTC
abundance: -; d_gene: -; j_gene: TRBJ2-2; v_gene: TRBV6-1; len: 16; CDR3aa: CASSARGNPGTGELFF; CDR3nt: TGTGCCAGCAGTGCGCGAGGGAACCCGGGCACCGGGGAGCTGTTTTTT
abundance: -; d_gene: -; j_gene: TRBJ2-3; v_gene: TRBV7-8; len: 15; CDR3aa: CASTSPEGAIYTQYF; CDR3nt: TGTGCCAGCACCTCCCCGGAGGGAGCGATCTATACGCAGTATTTT
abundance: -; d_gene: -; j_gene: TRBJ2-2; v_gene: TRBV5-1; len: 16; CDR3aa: CASSLEPGQNTGELFF; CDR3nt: TGCGCCAGCAGCTTGGAGCCGGGACAGAACACCGGGGAGCTGTTTTTT
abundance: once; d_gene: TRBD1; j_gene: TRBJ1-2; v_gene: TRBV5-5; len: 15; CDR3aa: CASSKRTGDNYGYTF; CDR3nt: TGTGCCAGCAGTAAGAGGACAGGCGACAACTATGGCTACACCTTC
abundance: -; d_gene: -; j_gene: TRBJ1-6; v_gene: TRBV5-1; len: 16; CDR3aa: CASSLEPVRQNSPLHF; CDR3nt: TGCGCCAGCAGCTTGGAGCCGGTAAGACAGAATTCACCCCTCCACTTT
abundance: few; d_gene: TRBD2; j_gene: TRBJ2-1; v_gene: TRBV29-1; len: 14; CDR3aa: CSVALGLAGQWQFF; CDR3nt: TGCAGCGTTGCGTTGGGACTAGCGGGACAGTGGCAGTTCTTC
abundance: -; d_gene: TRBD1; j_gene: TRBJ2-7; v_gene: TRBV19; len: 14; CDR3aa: CASSTPGQTYEQYF; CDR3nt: TGTGCCAGTAGTACTCCGGGACAGACCTACGAGCAGTACTTC
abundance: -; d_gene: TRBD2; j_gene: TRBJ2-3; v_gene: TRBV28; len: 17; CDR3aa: CASSLSGLAGSTDTQYF; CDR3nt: TGTGCCAGCAGTTTATCCGGACTAGCGGGAAGCACAGATACGCAGTATTTT
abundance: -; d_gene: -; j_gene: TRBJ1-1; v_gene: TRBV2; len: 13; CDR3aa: CASSDDRNTEAFF; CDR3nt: TGTGCCAGCAGTGACGACAGGAACACTGAAGCTTTCTTT
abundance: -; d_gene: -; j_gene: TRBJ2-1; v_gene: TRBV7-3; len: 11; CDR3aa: CASTSGDEQFF; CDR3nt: TGTGCCAGCACCTCGGGGGATGAGCAGTTCTTC
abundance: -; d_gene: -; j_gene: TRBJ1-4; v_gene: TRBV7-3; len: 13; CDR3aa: CASSGGGNEKLFF; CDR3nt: TGTGCCAGCAGCGGGGGGGGGAATGAAAAACTGTTTTTT
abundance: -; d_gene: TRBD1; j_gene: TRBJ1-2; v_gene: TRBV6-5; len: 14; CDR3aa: CASSRQGLGNGYTF; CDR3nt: TGTGCCAGCAGTCGACAGGGGCTTGGAAATGGCTACACCTTC
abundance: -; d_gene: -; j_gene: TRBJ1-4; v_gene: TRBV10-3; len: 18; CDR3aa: CAISETAGQGGDSEKLFF; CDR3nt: TGTGCCATCAGTGAGACTGCCGGACAAGGGGGTGACAGTGAAAAACTGTTTTTT
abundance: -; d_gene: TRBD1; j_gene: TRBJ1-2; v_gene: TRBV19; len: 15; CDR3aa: CASSYPGQANYGYTF; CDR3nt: TGTGCCAGTAGTTATCCGGGACAGGCTAACTATGGCTACACCTTC
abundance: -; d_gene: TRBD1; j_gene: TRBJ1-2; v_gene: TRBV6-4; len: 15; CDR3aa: CASSDFAGTGNGYTF; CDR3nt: TGTGCCAGCAGTGACTTCGCCGGGACAGGGAACGGCTACACCTTC